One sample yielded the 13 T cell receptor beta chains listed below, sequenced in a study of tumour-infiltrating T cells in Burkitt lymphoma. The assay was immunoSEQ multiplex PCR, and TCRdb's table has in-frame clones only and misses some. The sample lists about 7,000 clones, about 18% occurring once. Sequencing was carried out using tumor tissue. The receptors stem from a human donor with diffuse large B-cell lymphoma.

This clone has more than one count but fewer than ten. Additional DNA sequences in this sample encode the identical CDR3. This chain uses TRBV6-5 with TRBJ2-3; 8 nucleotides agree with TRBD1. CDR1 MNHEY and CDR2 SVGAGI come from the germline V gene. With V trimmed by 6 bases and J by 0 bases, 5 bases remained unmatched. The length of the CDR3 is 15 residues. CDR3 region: CASSLNRGSTDTQYF. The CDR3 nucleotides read TGTGCCAGCAGCCTAAACAGGGGGAGCACAGATACGCAGTATTTT.

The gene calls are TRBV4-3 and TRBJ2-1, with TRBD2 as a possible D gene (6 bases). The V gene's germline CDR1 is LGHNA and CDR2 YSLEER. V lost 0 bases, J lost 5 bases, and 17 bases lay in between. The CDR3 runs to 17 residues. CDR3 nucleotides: TGCGCCAGCAGCCAAGAAACGGGACTCCAATGGCACAATGAGCAGTTCTTC. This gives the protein CASSQETGLQWHNEQFF.

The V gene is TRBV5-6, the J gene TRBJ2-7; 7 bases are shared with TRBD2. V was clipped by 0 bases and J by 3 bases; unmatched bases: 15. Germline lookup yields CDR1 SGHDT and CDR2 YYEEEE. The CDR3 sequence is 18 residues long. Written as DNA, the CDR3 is TGTGCCAGCAGCTTGGCCATGGCTCCAGGGACTACCCACTACGAGCAGTACTTC. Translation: CASSLAMAPGTTHYEQYF.

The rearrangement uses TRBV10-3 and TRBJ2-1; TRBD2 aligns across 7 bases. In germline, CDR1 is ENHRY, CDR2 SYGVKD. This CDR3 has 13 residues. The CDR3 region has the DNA TGTGCTTGTAGTGCGGGAGAAACCTATGAGCAGTTCTTC. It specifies CACSAGETYEQFF.

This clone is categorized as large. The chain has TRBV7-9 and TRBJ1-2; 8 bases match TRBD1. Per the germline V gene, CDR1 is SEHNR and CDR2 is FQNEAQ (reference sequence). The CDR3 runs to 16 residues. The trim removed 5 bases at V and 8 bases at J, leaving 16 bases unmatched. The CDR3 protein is CASSPKDREVVDGYTF. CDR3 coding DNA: TGTGCCAGCAGCCCGAAGGACAGGGAGGTAGTTGACGGCTACACCTTC.

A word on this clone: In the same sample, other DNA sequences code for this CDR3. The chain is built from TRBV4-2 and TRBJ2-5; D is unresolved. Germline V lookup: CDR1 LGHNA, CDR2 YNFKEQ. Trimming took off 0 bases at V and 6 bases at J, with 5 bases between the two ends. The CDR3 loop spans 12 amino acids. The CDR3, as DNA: TGTGCCAGCAGCCAAGATGGCAAGACCCAGTACTTC. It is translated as CASSQDGKTQYF.

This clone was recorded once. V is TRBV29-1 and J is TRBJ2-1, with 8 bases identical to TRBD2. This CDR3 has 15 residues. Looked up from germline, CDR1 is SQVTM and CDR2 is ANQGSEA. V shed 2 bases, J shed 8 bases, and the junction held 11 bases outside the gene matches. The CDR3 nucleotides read TGCAGCGTTGAATGGCCAGCGGGAGTAATCCATGAGCAGTTCTTC. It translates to CSVEWPAGVIHEQFF.

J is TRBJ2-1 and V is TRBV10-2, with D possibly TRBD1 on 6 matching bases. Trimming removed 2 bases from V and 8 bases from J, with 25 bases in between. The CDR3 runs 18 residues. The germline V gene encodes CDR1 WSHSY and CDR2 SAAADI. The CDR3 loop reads CASSEDGLTGTRIDEQFF. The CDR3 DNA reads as TGCGCCAGCAGTGAGGACGGCTTAACCGGGACACGGATCGATGAGCAGTTCTTC.

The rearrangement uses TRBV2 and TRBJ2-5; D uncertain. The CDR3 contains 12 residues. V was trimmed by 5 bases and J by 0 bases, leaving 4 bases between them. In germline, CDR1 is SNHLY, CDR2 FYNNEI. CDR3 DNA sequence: TGTGCCAGCAGTACAGACCAAGAGACCCAGTACTTC. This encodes CASSTDQETQYF.

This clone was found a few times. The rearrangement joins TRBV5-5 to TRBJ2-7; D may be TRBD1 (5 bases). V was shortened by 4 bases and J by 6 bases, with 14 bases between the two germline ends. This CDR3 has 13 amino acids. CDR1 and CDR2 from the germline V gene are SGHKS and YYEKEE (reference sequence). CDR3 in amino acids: CASSRAGPFEQYF. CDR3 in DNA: TGTGCCAGCAGCCGCGCAGGGCCCTTCGAGCAGTACTTC.

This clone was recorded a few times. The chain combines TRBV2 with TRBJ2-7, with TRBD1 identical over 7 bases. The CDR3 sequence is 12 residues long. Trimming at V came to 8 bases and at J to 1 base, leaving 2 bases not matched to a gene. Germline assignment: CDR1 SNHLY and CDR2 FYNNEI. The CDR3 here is CASYRGSYEQYF. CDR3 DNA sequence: TGTGCCAGCTACAGGGGTTCCTACGAGCAGTACTTC. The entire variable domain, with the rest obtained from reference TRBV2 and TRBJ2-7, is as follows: EPEVTQTPSHQVTQMGQEVILRCVPISNHLYFYWYRQILGQKVEFLVSFYNNEISEKSEIFDDQFSVERPDGSNFTLKIRSTKLEDSAMYFCASYRGSYEQYFGPGTRLTVT.

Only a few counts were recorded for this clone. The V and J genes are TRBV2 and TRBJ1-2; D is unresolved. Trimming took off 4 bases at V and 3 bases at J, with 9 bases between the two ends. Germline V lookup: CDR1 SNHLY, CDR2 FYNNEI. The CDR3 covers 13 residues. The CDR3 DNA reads TGTGCCAGCAGTGCTGACACCGACTATGGCTACACCTTC. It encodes CASSADTDYGYTF.

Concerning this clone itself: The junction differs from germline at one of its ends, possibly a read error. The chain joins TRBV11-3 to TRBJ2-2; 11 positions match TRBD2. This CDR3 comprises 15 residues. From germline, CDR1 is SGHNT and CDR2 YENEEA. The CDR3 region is CASTLAGGHTGELFF. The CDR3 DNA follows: TGTGCCAGCACCTTAGCGGGAGGGCACACCGGGGAGCTGTTTTTT.